This entry lists 6 T cell receptor beta chains sequenced from one sample in a study of human CD8 memory T cell subsets (TCRdb year 2020). The sequencer was a NextSeq 550. A Human TCR Profiling Kit was used to prepare UMI-labeled 5' RACE TCRbeta libraries. Reads reprocessed by TCRdb are summarized as one entry per CDR3 protein sequence, and DNA is absent. This sample's records show a few thousand distinct CDR3 sequences. The ten biggest clones cover 33% of the sample. Sequencing was carried out using CD8+ effector memory T cells (TEM) sorted from PBMCs. The sample's cell subset or site label, in plain terms: effector memory CD8 T cells, CCR7- CD45RO+ CD95+. These TCRs come from a human donor in good health.

This clonotype ranks as medium-sized (0.01 to 0.1%) in terms of frequency. This sequence joins TRBV20-1 and TRBJ2-5; TCRdb returns TRBD1, unconfirmable since there is no DNA. The CDR3 covers 16 residues. Per the germline V gene, CDR1 is DFQATT and CDR2 is SNEGSKA (reference sequence). The CDR3 loop is CSARDHMGGQMETQYF.

The chain recombines TRBV27 with TRBJ1-2; the TCRdb D gene call, TRBD1, has no DNA to confirm it. This CDR3 contains 13 residues. In germline, CDR1 is MNHEY, CDR2 SMNVEV (reference sequence). The CDR3 region is CASSPSQGAGRTF.

The genes are TRBV20-1 and TRBJ2-3; TCRdb's D call of TRBD2 is untestable without DNA. This CDR3 is 13 amino acids long. Germline values: CDR1 DFQATT, CDR2 SNEGSKA (reference sequence). CDR3: CSARGRAPDTQYF.

The chain is built from TRBV18 and TRBJ2-7. Germline-derived CDR1 and CDR2 are KGHSH and LQKENI. The CDR3 has 13 residues. CDR3 loop: CASSSVGVDEQYF.

Frequency places this clonotype as medium-sized (0.01 to 0.1%). This chain uses TRBV12-3 or TRBV12-4 with TRBJ1-1. The CDR3 consists of 13 residues. The CDR3 protein is CASSLSPNTEAFF.

The J gene is TRBJ2-7, the V gene TRBV28. The CDR3 is made up of 13 amino acids. Germline loops: CDR1 MDHEN, CDR2 SYDVKM. CDR3 amino acids: CASSFGHPNEQYF.